A single sample is the source of the 25 T cell receptor beta chains below, sequenced in a study of cytomegalovirus exposure and HLA in healthy donors. Researchers ran the PCR with 60 Vbeta and 13 Jbeta primers. Data came from immunoSEQ multiplex PCR; TCRdb stores just in-frame clones and leaves some out. The profile shows 100,000 or so clones, roughly 83% of them singletons. The specimen was PBMCs. Source of these receptors: a man aged 40-49 years in good health and CMV-seronegative.

The chain combines TRBV27 with TRBJ2-3, with 9 bases aligning to TRBD1. This CDR3 is built from 15 residues. The ends lost 6 bases at V and 5 bases at J; junction bases unmatched: 9. CDR1 MNHEY and CDR2 SMNVEV come from the germline V gene (reference sequence). The CDR3 sequence: CASSRIRQGEDTQYF. DNA of the CDR3: TGTGCCAGCAGCAGGATCCGACAGGGGGAAGATACGCAGTATTTT.

The J gene is TRBJ2-2, the V gene TRBV6-5; possibly TRBD1 for D (5 bases). There are 14 residues in the CDR3. V dropped 0 bases and J dropped 7 bases, with 9 bases sitting between them. The germline V gene encodes CDR1 MNHEY and CDR2 SVGAGI. CDR3 coding DNA: TGTGCCAGCAGTTACTCCTCAGGGTTCGGGGAGCTGTTTTTT. Encoded protein: CASSYSSGFGELFF.

The CDR3 reads CASSQDPPGSTGNTIYF. CDR3 sequence (DNA): TGCGCCAGCAGCCAAGATCCTCCAGGGTCCACTGGAAACACCATATATTTT. The genes are TRBV4-3 and TRBJ1-3, with D possibly matching TRBD1 (5 bases). V gave up 0 bases and J gave up 2 bases, with 14 bases separating them. Germline lookup yields CDR1 LGHNA and CDR2 YSLEER. This CDR3 region has 17 residues.

This clone turned up a few times. The chain uses TRBV19 and TRBJ1-4, with D possibly matching TRBD1 (6 bases). The CDR3 is 12 residues long. From germline, CDR1 is LNHDA and CDR2 SQIVND (reference sequence). The ends were cut back, 6 bases at V and 14 bases at J, with 16 bases in the middle. The CDR3 spells CASSLLWDNLFF. As DNA, the CDR3 is TGTGCCAGTAGCCTCTTGTGGGACAATCTGTTTTTT. The full variable domain, in which reference TRBV19 and TRBJ1-4 provide the parts outside the CDR3, is DGGITQSPKYLFRKEGQNVTLSCEQNLNHDAMYWYRQDPGQGLRLIYYSQIVNDFQKGDIAEGYSVSREKKESFPLTVTSAQKNPTAFYLCASSLLWDNLFFGSGTQLSVL.

CDR3 sequence reads: CASSLAPGGSEKLFF. The CDR3 region has the DNA TGCGCCAGCAGCTTGGCCCCAGGGGGCTCGGAAAAACTGTTTTTT. The V and J genes are TRBV5-1 and TRBJ1-4; the match to TRBD1 covers 8 bases. Germline values: CDR1 SGHRS, CDR2 YFSETQ. This CDR3 contains 15 residues. V shed 0 bases and J 8 bases; nucleotides not matched to a gene: 6.

The genes are TRBV11-2 and TRBJ1-1; possible D gene TRBD1, 5 bases. The CDR3 totals 17 residues. Germline CDR1 SGHAT, CDR2 FQNNGV. The V and J ends lost 1 base and 1 base respectively, with 16 bases between them. The CDR3, as DNA: TGTGCCAGCAGCTTAGTGGCCCCCAGGGATTCGAACACTGAAGCTTTCTTT. Translation: CASSLVAPRDSNTEAFF.

The rearrangement links TRBV5-1 to TRBJ2-1, with 8 bases matching TRBD2. V dropped 2 bases and J dropped 5; count of bases not matched to a gene: 3. The CDR3 contains 14 residues. CDR1 SGHRS and CDR2 YFSETQ come from the germline V gene. Written as DNA, the CDR3 is TGCGCCAGCAGCTTTGCGGGGGGCCACAATGAGCAGTTCTTC. Protein sequence: CASSFAGGHNEQFF.

This clone occurred a few times. The CDR3 here is CASRSSSSYEQYF. The DNA of the CDR3 is TGTGCCAGCAGGTCGTCTAGCTCCTACGAGCAGTACTTC. The rearrangement joins TRBV4-2 to TRBJ2-7; D is unclear. V was shortened by 6 bases and J by 0 bases, with 9 bases between the two germline ends. Germline V gives CDR1 LGHNA, CDR2 YNFKEQ. The CDR3 is 13 residues long.

This clone was seen a few times. V usage is TRBV6-5 and J usage is TRBJ2-7, with a possible D match to TRBD2 (6 bases). V shed 6 bases and J shed 1 base, with 16 bases lying between them. Germline-derived CDR1 and CDR2 are MNHEY and SVGAGI. The CDR3 runs 15 residues. CDR3 nucleotide sequence: TGTGCCAGCAGCCGGGCCGGGACTCCATCCTACGAGCAGTACTTC. Protein: CASSRAGTPSYEQYF.

Details on this clone: The sample holds other DNA sequences that translate to the same CDR3. V is TRBV29-1 and J is TRBJ1-5; 8 positions agree with TRBD1. The CDR3 loop spans 14 amino acids. V was pared by 4 bases and J by 4 bases, with 6 bases of the junction left unmatched. CDR1 SQVTM and CDR2 ANQGSEA come from the germline V gene. The DNA of the CDR3 is TGCAGCGTTGGTGGGACAGGACCGAATCAGCCCCAGCATTTT. Its protein product is CSVGGTGPNQPQHF.

This chain uses TRBV28 with TRBJ2-1; TRBD2 matches 7 bases. V was clipped by 7 bases and J by 5 bases; unmatched bases: 8. The CDR3 length is 14 residues. CDR1 MDHEN and CDR2 SYDVKM come from the germline V gene. The CDR3 is CASTERGLNNEQFF. In DNA, the CDR3 is TGTGCCAGCACGGAGCGGGGACTCAACAATGAGCAGTTCTTC.

V and J are TRBV6-5 and TRBJ2-2; TRBD1 aligns across 9 bases. The CDR3 has 15 residues. Trimming removed 5 bases from V and 4 bases from J; junction bases left unmatched: 5. CDR1 is MNHEY and CDR2 is SVGAGI in the germline V gene. CDR3 DNA sequence: TGTGCCAGCAGTCGGGGGACAGGGAGCACCGGGGAGCTGTTTTTT. Translated: CASSRGTGSTGELFF.

V is TRBV2 and J is TRBJ2-5; 8 nucleotides agree with TRBD1. V shed 7 bases and J 4 bases; nucleotides not matched to a gene: 11. The CDR3 contains 15 residues. The germline V gene has CDR1 SNHLY and CDR2 FYNNEI. CDR3 DNA: TGTGCCAGCACTGGCTGGACAGGGATTCCAGAGACCCAGTACTTC. As protein: CASTGWTGIPETQYF.

This chain links TRBV9 with TRBJ1-3; 11 bases agree with TRBD1. Trimming removed 4 bases from V and 2 bases from J; junction bases left unmatched: 5. This CDR3 has 16 amino acids. Germline CDR1 is SGDLS and CDR2 is YYNGEE. The CDR3 nucleotides read TGTGCCAGCAGCACGGGACAGGGGGAGGCTGGAAACACCATATATTTT. Amino acid sequence: CASSTGQGEAGNTIYF.

This chain links TRBV7-6 with TRBJ1-2; 8 bases match TRBD1. The ends lost 1 base at V and 2 bases at J; junction bases unmatched: 0. Germline CDR1 and CDR2: SGHVS and FNYEAQ. CDR3 length: 14 amino acids. CDR3 in DNA: TGTGCCAGCAGCTTAGGACAGGGGAACTATGGCTACACCTTC. Protein product: CASSLGQGNYGYTF.

The chain combines TRBV30 with TRBJ2-3, with TRBD1 as a possible D gene (7 bases). CDR1 GTSNPN and CDR2 SVGIG come from the germline V gene (reference sequence). V was clipped by 0 bases and J by 3 bases, with 22 bases between them. The CDR3 consists of 18 residues. The CDR3 sequence: CAWSVRSGGGVGTDTQYF. The CDR3 DNA reads as TGTGCCTGGAGTGTAAGGTCCGGAGGGGGCGTAGGGACAGATACGCAGTATTTT.

This chain links TRBV5-1 with TRBJ2-7; 10 bases fit TRBD1. From germline, CDR1 is SGHRS and CDR2 YFSETQ. With V trimmed by 4 bases and J by 2 bases, 3 bases remained unmatched. This CDR3 has 14 amino acids. The CDR3 is CASSQTGGPYEQYF. The CDR3 DNA sequence: TGCGCCAGCAGCCAGACAGGGGGCCCCTACGAGCAGTACTTC.

This chain uses TRBV5-6 with TRBJ2-5, with a possible D match to TRBD2 (6 bases). Between the trimmed V and J ends, which lost 3 bases and 5 bases, there was a span of 17 bases. CDR3 size: 15 residues. Germline lookup yields CDR1 SGHDT and CDR2 YYEEEE. CDR3 sequence reads: CASSYKLARRETQYF. DNA of the CDR3: TGTGCCAGCAGCTACAAACTAGCTAGGCGGGAGACCCAGTACTTC.

CDR3 sequence reads: CASSLREGANTGELFF. CDR3 DNA: TGCGCCAGCAGCCTCCGGGAGGGGGCTAACACCGGGGAGCTGTTTTTT. The chain carries TRBV4-1 and TRBJ2-2, with D possibly being TRBD2 (8 bases). V shed 4 bases and J shed 2 bases, with 14 bases lying between them. CDR3 length equals 16 residues. Germline CDR1 and CDR2: MGHRA and YSYEKL.

This sequence joins TRBV6-1 and TRBJ1-6; TRBD1 is a possible D gene (5 bases). Germline V gene sequence: CDR1 MNHNS, CDR2 SASEGT. Trimming shortened V by 2 bases and J by 14 bases, and 19 bases separated the two germline ends. The CDR3 has 15 amino acids. CDR3 loop: CASSESLRQFQTLHF. The CDR3 nucleotides are TGTGCCAGCAGTGAATCACTCCGACAGTTTCAGACCCTCCACTTT.

V gene TRBV7-9 combines with J gene TRBJ1-5; a weak D match, TRBD1 (5 bases). The CDR3 extends over 12 amino acids. V was clipped by 5 bases and J by 7 bases, with 9 bases between them. The germline V gene has CDR1 SEHNR and CDR2 FQNEAQ (reference sequence). In nucleotides, the CDR3 is TGTGCCAGCAGCGGCCCAGGGCAGCCCCAGCATTTT. The encoded protein is CASSGPGQPQHF.

J is TRBJ2-7 and V is TRBV11-2; 10 nucleotides align to TRBD1. The CDR3 totals 15 residues. Germline V gene lookup returns CDR1 SGHAT and CDR2 FQNNGV. Germline trimming cut 4 bases from V and 2 bases from J; bases unmatched to any gene: 5. The CDR3 region is CASSYRDRGTYEQYF. The CDR3 nucleotides are TGTGCCAGCAGCTATCGGGACAGGGGTACCTACGAGCAGTACTTC. Full variable domain (outside the CDR3, taken from reference TRBV11-2 and TRBJ2-7): EAGVAQSPRYKIIEKRQSVAFWCNPISGHATLYWYQQILGQGPKLLIQFQNNGVVDDSQLPKDRFSAERLKGVDSTLKIQPAKLEDSAVYLCASSYRDRGTYEQYFGPGTRLTVT.

This clone was recorded a few times. This chain uses TRBV12-5 with TRBJ1-1; 9 bases are shared with TRBD1. Germline-derived CDR1 and CDR2 are LGHNT and FRNRAP. The V and J ends lost 1 base and 7 bases, in that order; junction bases with no gene match: 10. The CDR3 length is 16 residues. The CDR3 DNA follows: TGTGCTAGTGGTTTGGCTCCGGGACAGGGAATGGGTGAAGCTTTCTTT. Amino acids: CASGLAPGQGMGEAFF.

The chain recombines TRBV13 with TRBJ2-7, with 12 nucleotides matching TRBD2. The CDR3 covers 15 residues. Germline V gene lookup returns CDR1 PRHDT and CDR2 FYEKMQ (reference sequence). Germline trimming cut 4 bases from V and 2 bases from J; bases unmatched to any gene: 3. The chain's CDR3 is CASSSRLAGAYEQYF. The CDR3 DNA follows: TGTGCCAGCAGCTCCCGACTAGCGGGGGCCTACGAGCAGTACTTC.

This chain connects TRBV4-3 to TRBJ2-1; D is possibly TRBD1 (5 bases). V lost 0 bases and J 0 bases, leaving 6 bases between the germline ends. Per the germline V gene, CDR1 is LGHNA and CDR2 is YSLEER. CDR3 size: 15 residues. The CDR3 region is CASSQEGPSYNEQFF. Here the CDR3 DNA reads TGCGCCAGCAGCCAAGAGGGGCCCTCCTACAATGAGCAGTTCTTC.